The T cell receptor (beta chain) described here comes from a study of T cells after yellow fever vaccination. Study overall: Low-cell-number fractions were prepared with SMART-Seq v4 Ultra Low Input.

TCRdb itself ran the 5' RACE reads through MiXCR, one entry per CDR3 protein. This sample has 450,000 to 650,000 distinct CDR3 sequences, with roughly 14% found just once. Points from the study as a whole: Within FACS-sorted repertoires, abundant clonotypes contaminating from the bulk population could be present. Some clonotypes were seen in both the CD4 and the CD8 compartments. These made up a small share and likely arose from convergent recombination.

V was pared by 1 base and J by 9 bases, with 15 bases between. Germline lookup yields CDR1 SGHTA and CDR2 FQGNSA. The CDR3 extends over 14 amino acids. As to this clonotype: Its target is unknown.

The J gene is TRBJ2-5, the V gene TRBV7-2; possibly TRBD1 for D (5 bases). Sequenced here: PBMCs, sampled on the day of the yellow fever booster vaccination. The TCR sequence derives from a man aged 25-45 years who received the YFV17D yellow fever vaccine. The CDR3 sequence is CASSLGTPYSSQYF. The CDR3 region has the DNA TGTGCCAGCAGCTTAGGGACACCTTATAGTTCCCAGTACTTC.